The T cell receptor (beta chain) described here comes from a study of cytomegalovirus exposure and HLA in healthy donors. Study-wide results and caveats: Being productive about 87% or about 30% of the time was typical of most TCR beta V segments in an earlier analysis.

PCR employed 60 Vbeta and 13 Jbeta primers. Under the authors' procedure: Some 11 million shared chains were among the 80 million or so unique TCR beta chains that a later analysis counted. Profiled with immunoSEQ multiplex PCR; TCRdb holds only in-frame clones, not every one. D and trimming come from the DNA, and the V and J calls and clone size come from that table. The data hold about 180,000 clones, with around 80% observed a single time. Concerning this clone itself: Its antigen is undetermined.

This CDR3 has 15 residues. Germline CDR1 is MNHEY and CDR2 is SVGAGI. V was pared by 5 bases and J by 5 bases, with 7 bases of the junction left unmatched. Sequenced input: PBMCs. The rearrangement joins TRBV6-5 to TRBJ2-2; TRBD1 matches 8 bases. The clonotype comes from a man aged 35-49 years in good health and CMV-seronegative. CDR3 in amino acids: CASSRPRTGTGELFF. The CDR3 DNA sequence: TGTGCCAGCAGTAGACCTAGGACAGGGACCGGGGAGCTGTTTTTT.